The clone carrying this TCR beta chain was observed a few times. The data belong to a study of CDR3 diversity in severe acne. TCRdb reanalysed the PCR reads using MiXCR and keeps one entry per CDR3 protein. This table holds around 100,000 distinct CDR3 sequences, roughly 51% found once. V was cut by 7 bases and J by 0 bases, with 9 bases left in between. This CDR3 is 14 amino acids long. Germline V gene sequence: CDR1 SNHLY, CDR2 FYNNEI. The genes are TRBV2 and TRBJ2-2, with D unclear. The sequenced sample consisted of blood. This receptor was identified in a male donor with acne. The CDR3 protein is CASNGKSNTGELFF. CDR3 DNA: TGTGCCAGCAATGGGAAATCGAACACCGGGGAGCTGTTTTTT.